This TCR beta chain was captured by sequencing in a study of CD8+ T cells in alopecia areata. The study's findings and limits: Especially in alopecia totalis/universalis, lesional scalp showed greater clonality than normal scalp did. Among the cells sequenced in scalp samples are also the resident alphabeta T cells of normal skin.

This CDR3 has 13 residues. Germline loops: CDR1 SQVTM, CDR2 ANQGSEA. V lost 7 bases to trimming and J lost 5 bases, with 18 bases between them. Extracted RNA was reverse transcribed into cDNA, the sequencing template. Sequenced by immunoSEQ multiplex PCR; TCRdb stores in-frame clones only, minus some. The repertoire holds more than 90,000 clones, with roughly 69% as singletons. In regard to this clone: Its antigen remains unidentified.

This receptor was taken from a human donor in good health. Sequencing was performed on CD4+ T cells sorted from blood. This chain links TRBV29-1 with TRBJ2-7, with D maybe TRBD2 (6 bases). CDR3: CSAGGWGIHEQYF. The CDR3 DNA reads as TGCAGCGCCGGAGGGTGGGGTATCCACGAGCAGTACTTC.